This is a list of T cell receptor beta chains from one sample in a study of cytomegalovirus exposure and HLA in healthy donors. Here immunoSEQ multiplex PCR was the method, and the copy in TCRdb shows in-frame clones only, minus some. This sample has tens of thousands of clones, with around 83% found just once. Sequencing was performed on PBMCs. Receptors were obtained from a woman aged 18 to 35 in good health and CMV-seronegative. Each CDR3 is given with its conserved first and last residue.

TRBV2	TRBJ2-1	CASSGTSGCPLFF
TRBV4-2	TRBJ2-7	CASSHSGSTYEQYF
TRBV7-9	TRBJ2-1	CASSLDASDNEQFF
TRBV19	TRBJ1-1	CASSTGNTEAFF
TRBV6-5	TRBJ2-1	CATPPAGVRNEQFF
TRBV7-8	TRBJ2-5	CASSLKRFGEETQYF
TRBV7-3	TRBJ2-2	CASSSSTSGNTGELFF
TRBV7-3	TRBJ1-1	CASSLGGETEAFF
TRBV27	TRBJ1-5	CASSLSIYQPQRF
TRBV5-1	TRBJ1-6	CASSFGTDNSPLHF
TRBV5-1	TRBJ2-3	CASSPGLARSTDTQYF
TRBV20-1	TRBJ2-5	CSALQETQYF
TRBV28	TRBJ1-3	CASSPRGSGNTIYF
TRBV7-2	TRBJ2-7	CASSLLRLAGVDEQYF
TRBV28	TRBJ2-1	CASSSLSGTGSDEQFF
TRBV7-2	TRBJ2-1	CASSFVLAGDYEQFF
TRBV13	TRBJ1-2	CASSQGAGYGYTF
TRBV15	TRBJ2-7	CATSRDGAGISYEQYF
TRBV2	TRBJ1-1	CASTADTNTEAFF
TRBV5-1	TRBJ2-1	CASSFQRERNEQFF
TRBV19	TRBJ2-1	CASSIGGTGGYNEQFF
TRBV19	TRBJ1-5	CASSKRTGGLYQPQNF
TRBV25-1	TRBJ2-7	CASSAPLRGGAYEQYF
TRBV7-3	TRBJ2-1	CASSLARNNEQFF
TRBV21-1	TRBJ2-5	CASSRSVRGTSGRTEETQYF
TRBV5-1	TRBJ1-1	CASSSGGHRNTEAFF
TRBV6-6	TRBJ2-5	CASTPWARETQYF
TRBV4-3	TRBJ2-5	CASSPSTSETQYF
TRBV19	TRBJ2-2	CASSSRTGELFF
TRBV7-9	TRBJ1-3	CASSSSSGNTIYF
TRBV28	TRBJ1-1	CASSLFGSEANTEAFF
TRBV7-2	.	CASSSDPSSYEQYF
TRBV23-1	TRBJ2-3	CASARTDTQYF
TRBV21-1	TRBJ2-7	CASSEGGSPGF
TRBV6-1	TRBJ1-2	CASNRRGQGGGYTF